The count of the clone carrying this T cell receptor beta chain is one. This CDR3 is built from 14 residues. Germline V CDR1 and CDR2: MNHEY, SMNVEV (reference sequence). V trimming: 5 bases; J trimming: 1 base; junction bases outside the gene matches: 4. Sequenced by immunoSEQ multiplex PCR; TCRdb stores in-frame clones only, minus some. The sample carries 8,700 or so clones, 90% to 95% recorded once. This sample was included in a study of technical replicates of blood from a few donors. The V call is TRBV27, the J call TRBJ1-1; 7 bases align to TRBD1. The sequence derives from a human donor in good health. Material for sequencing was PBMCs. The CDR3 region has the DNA TGTGCCAGCAGTCAGCGGACAGGGAACACTGAAGCTTTCTTT. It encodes CASSQRTGNTEAFF.